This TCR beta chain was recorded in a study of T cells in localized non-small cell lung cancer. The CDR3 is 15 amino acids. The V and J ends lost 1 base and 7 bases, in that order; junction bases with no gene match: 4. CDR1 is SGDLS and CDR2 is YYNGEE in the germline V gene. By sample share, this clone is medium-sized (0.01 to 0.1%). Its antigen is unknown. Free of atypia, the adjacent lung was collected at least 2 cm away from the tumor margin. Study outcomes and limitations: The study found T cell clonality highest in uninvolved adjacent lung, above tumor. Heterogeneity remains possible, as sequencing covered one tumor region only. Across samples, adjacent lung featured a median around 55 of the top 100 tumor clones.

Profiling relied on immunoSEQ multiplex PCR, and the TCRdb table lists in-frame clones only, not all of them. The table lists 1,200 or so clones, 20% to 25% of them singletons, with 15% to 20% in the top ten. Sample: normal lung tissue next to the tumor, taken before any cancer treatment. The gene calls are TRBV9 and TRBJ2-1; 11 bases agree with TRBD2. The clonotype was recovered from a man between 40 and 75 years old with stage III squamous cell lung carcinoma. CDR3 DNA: TGTGCCAGCAGCGTAAGCGGGACTAGCGGAAATGAGCAGTTCTTC. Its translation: CASSVSGTSGNEQFF.